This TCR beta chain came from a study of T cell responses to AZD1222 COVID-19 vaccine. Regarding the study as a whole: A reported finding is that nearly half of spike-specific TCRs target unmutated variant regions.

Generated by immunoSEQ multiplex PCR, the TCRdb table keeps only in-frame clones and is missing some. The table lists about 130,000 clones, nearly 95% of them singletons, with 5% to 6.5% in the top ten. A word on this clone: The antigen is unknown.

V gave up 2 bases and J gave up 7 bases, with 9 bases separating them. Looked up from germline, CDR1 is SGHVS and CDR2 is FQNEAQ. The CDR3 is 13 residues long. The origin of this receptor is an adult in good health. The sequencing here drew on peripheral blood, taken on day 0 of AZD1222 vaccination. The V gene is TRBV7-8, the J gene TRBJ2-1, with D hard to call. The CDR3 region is CASSLNQGNEQFF. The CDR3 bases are TGTGCCAGCAGCTTAAATCAAGGGAATGAGCAGTTCTTC.